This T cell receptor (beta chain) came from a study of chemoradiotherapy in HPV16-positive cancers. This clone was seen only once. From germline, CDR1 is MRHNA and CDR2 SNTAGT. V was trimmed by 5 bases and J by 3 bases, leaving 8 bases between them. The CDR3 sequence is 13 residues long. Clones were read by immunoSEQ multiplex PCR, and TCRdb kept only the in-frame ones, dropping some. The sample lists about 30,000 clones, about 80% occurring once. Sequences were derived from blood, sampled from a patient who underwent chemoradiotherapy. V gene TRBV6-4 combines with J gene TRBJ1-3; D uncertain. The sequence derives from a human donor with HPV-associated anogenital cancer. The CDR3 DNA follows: TGTGCCAGCAGTCCGGAGGGTGGAAACACCATATATTTT. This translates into CASSPEGGNTIYF.